The clone carrying this T cell receptor (beta chain) was picked up one time. The sample comes from a study of CD8+ T cells in alopecia areata. RNA extraction was followed by reverse transcription into cDNA, which acted as the sequencing template. Produced via immunoSEQ multiplex PCR; TCRdb's table is partial and in-frame only. The data contain approximately 210,000 clones, approximately 65% of them singletons. The sample's treatment: oral pan-JAK inhibitor, 5-10 mg twice daily. V lost 8 bases and J 8 bases, leaving 20 bases between the germline ends. The CDR3 is made up of 13 amino acids. Per the germline V gene, CDR1 is GTSNPN and CDR2 is SVGIG (reference sequence).

The starting material was CD4+ T cells sorted from blood, obtained around week 42, from a patient treated with tofacitinib. The V call is TRBV30, the J call TRBJ2-3; D may be TRBD2 (5 bases). The clonotype comes from a human donor with alopecia areata. In DNA, the CDR3 is TGTGCCCAAAGCGGTCCGGGTTCTGGTACGCAGTATTTT. Amino acid sequence: CAQSGPGSGTQYF.